The 2 T cell receptor beta chains presented below share a single source sample, sequenced in a study of cytomegalovirus exposure and HLA in healthy donors. The PCR had 60 Vbeta and 13 Jbeta primers. Here immunoSEQ multiplex PCR was the method, and the copy in TCRdb shows in-frame clones only, minus some. Of 170,000 or so clones in the sample, 77% are singletons; the top ten hold 1.5% to 2%. The specimen was PBMCs. These receptors came from a young woman in good health and CMV-seronegative.

V and J are TRBV6-6 and TRBJ1-1; 12 bases agree with TRBD1. The CDR3 has 16 residues. Germline V gene data show CDR1 as MNHNY and CDR2 as SVGAGI (reference sequence). The V segment lost 6 bases and the J segment 10 bases; nucleotides outside the gene matches: 15. The CDR3 DNA follows: TGTGCCAGCAGGTCCCCTGGGGGGACAGGGGGCGCCGGAGCTTTCTTT. This translates into CASRSPGGTGGAGAFF.

The chain uses TRBV6-1 and TRBJ2-7; 7 nucleotides line up with TRBD2. Per germline, CDR1 MNHNS and CDR2 SASEGT. V trimming: 11 bases; J trimming: 3 bases; junction bases outside the gene matches: 10. This CDR3 spans 13 amino acids. CDR3: CAGGDGLNYEQYF. The CDR3 coding sequence is TGTGCCGGGGGGGACGGTTTAAACTACGAGCAGTACTTC.